This section outlines one T cell receptor beta chain sequence together with its context. The table came from immunoSEQ multiplex PCR; TCRdb's copy has only in-frame clones and leaves some out. Here the sample spans around 79,000 clones, 80% to 95% being singletons. The sample comes from a study of T cell changes during pregnancy in multiple sclerosis. With V trimmed by 9 bases and J by 7 bases, 15 bases remained unmatched. The CDR3 covers 14 residues. The germline CDR1 and CDR2 sequences are SNHLY and FYNNEI. The sample consisted of CD4+ T cells from peripheral blood mononuclear cells, taken in the second trimester of pregnancy. The gene calls are TRBV2 and TRBJ2-7, with 7 bases matching TRBD1. The receptor comes from a female donor with multiple sclerosis, enrolled in a pregnancy study. As DNA, the CDR3 is TGTGCCAGTCAACCGGGCAGGGGGTTAGGGGAGCAGTACTTC. Translation: CASQPGRGLGEQYF.